This TCR beta chain was retrieved from a study of blood T cell repertoires in COVID-19. In the study overall: Material from acute and convalescent COVID-19 was sourced from the United States, Italy and Spain. From T cells, B-cell-depleted T cells, or PBMCs came the material, which was cDNA or gDNA.

Source study methods: It was from reference gene primer amplification that nucleated cell counts were estimated. Only in-frame clones appear in the TCRdb table, and some are missing; sequencing was by immunoSEQ multiplex PCR. V, J and clone size are taken as reported in that table, and D and trimming were inferred from the DNA itself. The repertoire consists of hundreds of thousands of clones, with approximately 85% occurring once and the leading ten covering 9.4%. CDR3 size: 18 residues. V was pared by 0 bases and J by 2 bases, with 17 bases between. Germline CDR1 SGHAT, CDR2 FQNNGV. This chain connects TRBV11-2 to TRBJ2-1; possibly TRBD2 for D (6 bases). Sequenced input: peripheral blood. This clonotype originated in a young man with active or convalescent COVID-19. The CDR3 is CASSLDQWGEPTYNEQFF. CDR3 nucleotide sequence: TGTGCCAGCAGCTTAGATCAATGGGGGGAGCCCACCTACAATGAGCAGTTCTTC.